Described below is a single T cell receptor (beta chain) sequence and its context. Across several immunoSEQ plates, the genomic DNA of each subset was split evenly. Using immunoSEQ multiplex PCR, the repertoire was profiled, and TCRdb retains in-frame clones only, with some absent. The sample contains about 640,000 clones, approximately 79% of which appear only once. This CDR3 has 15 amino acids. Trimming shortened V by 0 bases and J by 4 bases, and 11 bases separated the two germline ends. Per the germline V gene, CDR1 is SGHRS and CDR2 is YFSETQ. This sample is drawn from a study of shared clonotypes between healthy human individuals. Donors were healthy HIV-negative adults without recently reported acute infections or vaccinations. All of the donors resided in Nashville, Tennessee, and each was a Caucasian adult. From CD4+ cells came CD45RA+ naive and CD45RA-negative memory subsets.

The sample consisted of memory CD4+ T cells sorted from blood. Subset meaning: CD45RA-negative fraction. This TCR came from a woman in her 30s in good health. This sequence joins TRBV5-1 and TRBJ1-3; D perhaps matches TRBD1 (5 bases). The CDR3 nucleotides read TGCGCCAGCAGCTTGGAAGGGACCGTGGGAAACACCATATATTTT. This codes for CASSLEGTVGNTIYF.